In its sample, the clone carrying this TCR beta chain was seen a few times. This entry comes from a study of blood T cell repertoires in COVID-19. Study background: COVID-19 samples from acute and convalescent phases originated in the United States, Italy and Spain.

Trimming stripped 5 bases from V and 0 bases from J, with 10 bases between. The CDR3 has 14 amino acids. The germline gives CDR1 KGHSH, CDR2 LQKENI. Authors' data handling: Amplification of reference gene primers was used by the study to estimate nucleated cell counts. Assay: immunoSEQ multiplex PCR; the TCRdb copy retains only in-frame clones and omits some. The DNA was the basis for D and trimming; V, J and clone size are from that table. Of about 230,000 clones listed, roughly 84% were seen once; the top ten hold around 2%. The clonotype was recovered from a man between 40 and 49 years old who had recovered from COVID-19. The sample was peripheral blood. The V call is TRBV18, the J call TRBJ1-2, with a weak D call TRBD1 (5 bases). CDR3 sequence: CASSAETANYGYTF. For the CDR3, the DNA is TGTGCCAGCTCAGCAGAGACAGCTAACTATGGCTACACCTTC.